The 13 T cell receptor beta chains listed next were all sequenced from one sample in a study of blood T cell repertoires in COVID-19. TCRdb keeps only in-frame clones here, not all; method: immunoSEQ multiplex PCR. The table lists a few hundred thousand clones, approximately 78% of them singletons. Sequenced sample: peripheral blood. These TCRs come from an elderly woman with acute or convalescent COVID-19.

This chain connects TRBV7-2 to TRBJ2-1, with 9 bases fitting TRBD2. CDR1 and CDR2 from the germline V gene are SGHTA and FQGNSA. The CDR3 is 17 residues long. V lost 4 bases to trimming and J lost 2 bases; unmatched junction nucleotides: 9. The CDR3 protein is CASSSEPGLATYNEQFF. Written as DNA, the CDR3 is TGTGCCAGCAGCTCAGAGCCGGGACTAGCCACCTACAATGAGCAGTTCTTC.

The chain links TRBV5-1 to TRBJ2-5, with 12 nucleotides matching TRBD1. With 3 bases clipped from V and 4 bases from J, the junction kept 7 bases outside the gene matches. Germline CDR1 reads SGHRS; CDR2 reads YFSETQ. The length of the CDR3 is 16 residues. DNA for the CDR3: TGCGCCAGCAGCTCTACCGGGACAGGGGGCGGAGAGACCCAGTACTTC. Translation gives CASSSTGTGGGETQYF. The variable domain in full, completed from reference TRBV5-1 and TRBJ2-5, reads KAGVTQTPRYLIKTRGQQVTLSCSPISGHRSVSWYQQTPGQGLQFLFEYFSETQRNKGNFPGRFSGRQFSNSRSEMNVSTLELGDSALYLCASSSTGTGGGETQYFGPGTRLLVL.

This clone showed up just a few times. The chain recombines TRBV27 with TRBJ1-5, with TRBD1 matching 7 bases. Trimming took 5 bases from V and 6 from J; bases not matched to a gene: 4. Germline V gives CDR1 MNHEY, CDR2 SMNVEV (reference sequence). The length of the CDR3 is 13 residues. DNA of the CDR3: TGTGCCAGCAGTAACAGGGACAGTCAGCCCCAGCATTTT. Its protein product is CASSNRDSQPQHF.

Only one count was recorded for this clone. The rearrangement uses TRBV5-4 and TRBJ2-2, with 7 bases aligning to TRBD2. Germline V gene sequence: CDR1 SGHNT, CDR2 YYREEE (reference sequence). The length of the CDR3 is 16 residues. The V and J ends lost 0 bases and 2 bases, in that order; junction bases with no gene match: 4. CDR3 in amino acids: CASSLGGGYNTGELFF. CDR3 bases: TGTGCCAGCAGCTTGGGCGGGGGTTACAACACCGGGGAGCTGTTTTTT.

The CDR3 loop is CASSYSVGGSYEQYF. The CDR3 DNA sequence: TGTGCCAGCAGTTACTCCGTGGGGGGATCGTACGAGCAGTACTTC. The chain employs TRBV6-5 and TRBJ2-7; the D gene is possibly TRBD2 (6 bases). The CDR3 loop spans 15 amino acids. CDR1 is MNHEY and CDR2 is SVGAGI in the germline V gene. V lost 0 bases and J lost 4, with 13 bases in between.

DNA for the CDR3: TGTGCCAGCAGCTTGTCCGGGACAGGGACTTACGAGCAGTACTTC. As protein: CASSLSGTGTYEQYF. J is TRBJ2-7 and V is TRBV5-5; 9 bases map to TRBD1. V lost 1 base to trimming and J lost 4 bases; unmatched junction nucleotides: 6. Germline values: CDR1 SGHKS, CDR2 YYEKEE (reference sequence). The CDR3 covers 15 residues.

The CDR3 loop reads CASSQAITSGAYNEQFF. DNA of the CDR3: TGCGCCAGCAGCCAAGCTATCACTAGCGGGGCGTACAATGAGCAGTTCTTC. The chain combines TRBV4-1 with TRBJ2-1; 10 nucleotides align to TRBD2. The CDR3 runs to 17 residues. V dropped 1 base and J dropped 4; count of bases not matched to a gene: 7. Per germline, CDR1 MGHRA and CDR2 YSYEKL.

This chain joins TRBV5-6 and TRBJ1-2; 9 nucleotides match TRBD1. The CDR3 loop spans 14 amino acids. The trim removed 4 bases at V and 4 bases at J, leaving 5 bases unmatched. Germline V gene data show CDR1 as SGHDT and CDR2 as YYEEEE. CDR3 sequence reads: CASSTRTGVYGYTF. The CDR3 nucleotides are TGTGCCAGCAGCACAAGGACAGGGGTCTATGGCTACACCTTC.

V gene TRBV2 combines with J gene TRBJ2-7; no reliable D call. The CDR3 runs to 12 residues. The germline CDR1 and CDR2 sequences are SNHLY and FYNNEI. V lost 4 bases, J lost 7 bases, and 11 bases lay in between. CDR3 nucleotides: TGTGCCAGCAGTGGGGCTCGAGTGGAGCAGTACTTC. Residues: CASSGARVEQYF.

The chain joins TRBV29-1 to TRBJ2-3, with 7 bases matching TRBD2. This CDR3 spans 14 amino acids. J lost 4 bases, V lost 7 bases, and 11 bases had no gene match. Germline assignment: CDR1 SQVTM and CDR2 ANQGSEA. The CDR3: CSGNDRGEPDTQYF. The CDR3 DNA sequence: TGCAGCGGTAACGACCGGGGGGAGCCAGATACGCAGTATTTT.

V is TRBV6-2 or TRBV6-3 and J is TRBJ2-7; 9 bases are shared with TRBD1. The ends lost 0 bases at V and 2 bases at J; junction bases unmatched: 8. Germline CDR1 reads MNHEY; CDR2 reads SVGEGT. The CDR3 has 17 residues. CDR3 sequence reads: CASSYSAMDRGPYEQYF. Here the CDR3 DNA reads TGTGCCAGCAGTTACTCCGCGATGGACAGGGGTCCCTACGAGCAGTACTTC.

The CDR3 spells CASSLLLNTGELFF. Here the CDR3 DNA reads TGTGCCAGCAGTTTACTTTTGAACACCGGGGAGCTGTTTTTT. This chain joins TRBV6-6 and TRBJ2-2; D gene ambiguous. Trimming cost V 4 bases and J 1 base, with 7 bases left between them. Germline CDR1 and CDR2: MNHNY and SVGAGI (reference sequence). The CDR3 consists of 14 residues.

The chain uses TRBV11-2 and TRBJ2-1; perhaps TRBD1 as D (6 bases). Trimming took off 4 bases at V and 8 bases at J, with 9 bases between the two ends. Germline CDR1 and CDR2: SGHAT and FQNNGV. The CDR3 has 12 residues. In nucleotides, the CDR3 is TGTGCCAGCAGCTCCACAGGGTATGAGCAGTTCTTC. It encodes CASSSTGYEQFF.